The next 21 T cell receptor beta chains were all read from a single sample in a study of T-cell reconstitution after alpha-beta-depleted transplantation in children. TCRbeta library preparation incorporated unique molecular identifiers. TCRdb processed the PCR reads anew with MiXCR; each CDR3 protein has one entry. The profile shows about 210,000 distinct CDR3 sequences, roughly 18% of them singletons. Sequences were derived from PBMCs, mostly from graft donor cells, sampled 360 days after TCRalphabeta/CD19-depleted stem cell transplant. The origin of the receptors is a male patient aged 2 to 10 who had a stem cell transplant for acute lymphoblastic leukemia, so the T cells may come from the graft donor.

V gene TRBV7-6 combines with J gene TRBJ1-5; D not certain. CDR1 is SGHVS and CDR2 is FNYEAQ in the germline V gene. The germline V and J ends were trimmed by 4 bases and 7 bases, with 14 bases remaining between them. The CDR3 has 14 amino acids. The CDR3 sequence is CASSSRSGRQPQHF. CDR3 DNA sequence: TGTGCCAGCAGCTCCCGCTCGGGGAGGCAGCCCCAGCATTTT.

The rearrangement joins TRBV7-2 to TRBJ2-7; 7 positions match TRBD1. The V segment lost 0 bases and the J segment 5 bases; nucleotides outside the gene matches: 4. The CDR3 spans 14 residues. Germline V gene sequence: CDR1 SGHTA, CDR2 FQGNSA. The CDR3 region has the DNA TGTGCCAGCAGCTTAGCGTCCGACAGGGACGAGCAGTACTTC. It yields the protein CASSLASDRDEQYF.

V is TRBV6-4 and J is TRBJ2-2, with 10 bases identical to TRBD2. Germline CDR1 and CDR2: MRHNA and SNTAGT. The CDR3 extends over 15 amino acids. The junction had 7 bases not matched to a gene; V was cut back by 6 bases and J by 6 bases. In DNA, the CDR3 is TGTGCCAGCAGAACTAGCGGGACGGCGGCCGGGGAGCTGTTTTTT. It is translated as CASRTSGTAAGELFF.

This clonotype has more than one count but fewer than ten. The chain's CDR3 is CSASKGLARNEQFF. The CDR3 DNA sequence: TGCAGTGCTAGCAAGGGACTAGCGAGGAATGAGCAGTTCTTC. V gene TRBV20-1 combines with J gene TRBJ2-1, with 10 bases identical to TRBD2. This CDR3 is 14 amino acids long. J lost 7 bases, V lost 3 bases, and 6 bases had no gene match. CDR1 and CDR2 (germline): DFQATT, SNEGSKA (reference sequence).

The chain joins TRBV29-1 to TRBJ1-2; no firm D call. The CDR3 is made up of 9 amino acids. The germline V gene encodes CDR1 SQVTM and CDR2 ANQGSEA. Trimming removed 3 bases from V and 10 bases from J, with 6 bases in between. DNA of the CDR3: TGCAGCGTTGACAGCACCTACACCTTC. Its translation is CSVDSTYTF.

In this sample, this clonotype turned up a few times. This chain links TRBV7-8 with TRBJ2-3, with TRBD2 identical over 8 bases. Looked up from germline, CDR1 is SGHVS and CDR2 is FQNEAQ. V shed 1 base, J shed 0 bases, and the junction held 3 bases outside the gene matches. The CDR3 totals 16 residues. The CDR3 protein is CASSLVAGRSTDTQYF. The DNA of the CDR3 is TGTGCCAGCAGCTTAGTAGCGGGGCGAAGCACAGATACGCAGTATTTT.

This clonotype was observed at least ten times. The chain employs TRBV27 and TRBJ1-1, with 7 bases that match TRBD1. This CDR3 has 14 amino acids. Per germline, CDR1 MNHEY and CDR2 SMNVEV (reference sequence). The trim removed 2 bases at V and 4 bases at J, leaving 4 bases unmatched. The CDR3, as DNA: TGTGCCAGCAGTTTACCTGGACAGGCCACTGAAGCTTTCTTT. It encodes CASSLPGQATEAFF.

For the CDR3, the DNA is TGTGCCAGCAGCTTAGTTGGCGGACAGGGCTACTCTGGAAACACCATATATTTT. Translating it yields CASSLVGGQGYSGNTIYF. The J gene is TRBJ1-3, the V gene TRBV7-9; 8 nucleotides agree with TRBD1. This CDR3 region has 18 residues. Germline CDR1 reads SEHNR; CDR2 reads FQNEAQ (reference sequence). With 1 base clipped from V and 0 bases from J, the junction kept 8 bases outside the gene matches. The full variable domain, its missing parts supplied by reference TRBV7-9 and TRBJ1-3, is DTGVSQNPRHKITKRGQNVTFRCDPISEHNRLYWYRQTLGQGPEFLTYFQNEAQLEKSRLLSDRFSAERPKGSFSTLEIQRTEQGDSAMYLCASSLVGGQGYSGNTIYFGEGSWLTVV.

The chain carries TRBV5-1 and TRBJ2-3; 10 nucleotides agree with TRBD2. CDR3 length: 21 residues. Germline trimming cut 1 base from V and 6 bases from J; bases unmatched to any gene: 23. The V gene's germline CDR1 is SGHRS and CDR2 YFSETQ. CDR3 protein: CASSLFVVSGGPDLKPDTQYF. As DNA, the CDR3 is TGCGCCAGCAGCTTGTTCGTTGTTAGCGGGGGGCCCGATCTTAAACCCGATACGCAGTATTTT.

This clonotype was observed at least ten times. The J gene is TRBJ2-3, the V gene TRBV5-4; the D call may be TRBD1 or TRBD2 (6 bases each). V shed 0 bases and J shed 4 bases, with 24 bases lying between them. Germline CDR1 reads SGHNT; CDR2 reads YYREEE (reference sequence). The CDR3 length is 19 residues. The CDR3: CASSLVGSYGGEVPDTQYF. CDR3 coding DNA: TGTGCCAGCAGCTTGGTTGGGTCGTACGGGGGCGAAGTCCCAGATACGCAGTATTTT.

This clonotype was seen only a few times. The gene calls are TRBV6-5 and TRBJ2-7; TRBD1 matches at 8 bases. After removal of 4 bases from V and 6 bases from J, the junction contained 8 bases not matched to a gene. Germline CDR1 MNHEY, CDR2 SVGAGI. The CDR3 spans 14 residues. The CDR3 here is CASSFGQGYFEQYF. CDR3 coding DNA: TGTGCCAGCAGTTTTGGACAGGGTTACTTCGAGCAGTACTTC.

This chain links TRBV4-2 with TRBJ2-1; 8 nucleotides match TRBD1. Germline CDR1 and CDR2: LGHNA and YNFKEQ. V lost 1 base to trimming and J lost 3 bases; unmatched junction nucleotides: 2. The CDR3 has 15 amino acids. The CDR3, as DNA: TGTGCCAGCAGCCAAGGCGGGACAGGCTACAATGAGCAGTTCTTC. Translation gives CASSQGGTGYNEQFF.

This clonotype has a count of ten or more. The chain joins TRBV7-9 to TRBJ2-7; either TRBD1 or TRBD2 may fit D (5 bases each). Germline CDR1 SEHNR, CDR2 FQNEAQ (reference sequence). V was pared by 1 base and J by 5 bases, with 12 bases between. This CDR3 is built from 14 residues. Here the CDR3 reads CASSLVSGDHEQYF. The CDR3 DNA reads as TGTGCCAGCAGCTTAGTTTCCGGGGACCACGAGCAGTACTTC. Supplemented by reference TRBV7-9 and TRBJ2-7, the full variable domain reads DTGVSQNPRHKITKRGQNVTFRCDPISEHNRLYWYRQTLGQGPEFLTYFQNEAQLEKSRLLSDRFSAERPKGSFSTLEIQRTEQGDSAMYLCASSLVSGDHEQYFGPGTRLTVT.

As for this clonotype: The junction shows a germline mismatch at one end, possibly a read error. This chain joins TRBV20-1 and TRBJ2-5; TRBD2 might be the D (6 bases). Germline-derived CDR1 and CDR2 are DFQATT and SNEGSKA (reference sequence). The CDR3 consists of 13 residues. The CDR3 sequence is CSVRRGSQETQYF. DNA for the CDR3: TGCAGTGTTAGACGGGGGAGCCAAGAGACCCAGTACTTC.

The CDR3 nucleotides are TGCAGTGCTAGCCTTTCCGGACTAGCGGAGAACACCGGGGAGCTGTTTTTT. Protein product: CSASLSGLAENTGELFF. The chain links TRBV20-1 to TRBJ2-2; 10 bases align to TRBD2. The CDR3 sequence is 17 residues long. Germline V gene lookup returns CDR1 DFQATT and CDR2 SNEGSKA (reference sequence). Trimming cost V 3 bases and J 1 base; bases outside gene matches: 8.

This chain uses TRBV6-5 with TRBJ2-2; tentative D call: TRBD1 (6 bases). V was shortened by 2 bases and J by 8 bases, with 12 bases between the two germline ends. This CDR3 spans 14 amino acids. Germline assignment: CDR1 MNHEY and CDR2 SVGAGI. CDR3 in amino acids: CASSYRQGYGELFF. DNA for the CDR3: TGTGCCAGCAGTTACAGGCAGGGGTATGGGGAGCTGTTTTTT.

CDR3 loop: CASSLDGRPDTQYF. CDR3 nucleotides: TGCGCCAGCAGCTTGGACGGGAGGCCAGATACGCAGTATTTT. The V and J genes are TRBV5-1 and TRBJ2-3, with 7 bases aligning to TRBD2. CDR1 and CDR2 from the germline V gene are SGHRS and YFSETQ. J was trimmed by 4 bases and V by 0 bases; bases with no gene match: 2. The CDR3 extends over 14 amino acids. The full variable domain, in which reference TRBV5-1 and TRBJ2-3 provide the parts outside the CDR3, is KAGVTQTPRYLIKTRGQQVTLSCSPISGHRSVSWYQQTPGQGLQFLFEYFSETQRNKGNFPGRFSGRQFSNSRSEMNVSTLELGDSALYLCASSLDGRPDTQYFGPGTRLTVL.

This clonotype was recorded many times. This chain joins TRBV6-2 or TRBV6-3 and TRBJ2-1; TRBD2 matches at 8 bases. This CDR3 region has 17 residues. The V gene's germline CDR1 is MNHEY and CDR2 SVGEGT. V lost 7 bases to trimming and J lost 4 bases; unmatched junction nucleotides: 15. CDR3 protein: CASTKPQGGGTYNEQFF. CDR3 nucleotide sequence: TGTGCCAGCACTAAACCCCAGGGCGGGGGGACTTACAATGAGCAGTTCTTC.

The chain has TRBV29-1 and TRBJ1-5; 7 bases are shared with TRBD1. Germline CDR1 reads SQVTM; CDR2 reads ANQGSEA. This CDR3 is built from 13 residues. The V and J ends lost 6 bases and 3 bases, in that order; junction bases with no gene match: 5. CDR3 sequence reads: CSVAGQANQPQHF. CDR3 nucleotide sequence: TGCAGCGTGGCCGGACAGGCCAATCAGCCCCAGCATTTT.

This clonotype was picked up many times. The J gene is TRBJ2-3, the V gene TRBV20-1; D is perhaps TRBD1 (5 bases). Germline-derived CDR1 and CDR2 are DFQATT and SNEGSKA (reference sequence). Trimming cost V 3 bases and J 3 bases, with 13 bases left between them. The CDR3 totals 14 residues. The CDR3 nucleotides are TGCAGTGCTAGTTGGCAGGGATCGACAGATACGCAGTATTTT. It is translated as CSASWQGSTDTQYF.

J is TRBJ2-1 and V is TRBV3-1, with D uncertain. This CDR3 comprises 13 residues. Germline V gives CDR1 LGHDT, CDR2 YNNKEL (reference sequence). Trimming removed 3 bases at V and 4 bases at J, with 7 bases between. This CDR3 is CASSHGLYNEQFF. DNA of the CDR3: TGTGCCAGCAGCCACGGCCTGTACAATGAGCAGTTCTTC.